This entry lists 25 T cell receptor beta chains sequenced from one sample in a study of T cell responses to AZD1222 COVID-19 vaccine. Assay used: immunoSEQ multiplex PCR; TCRdb lists only in-frame clones, some missing. The sample lists 140,000 or so clones; more than 75% were seen once. The material was peripheral blood, obtained 28 days after the second AZD1222 dose. The source of these receptors is an adult who received the AZD1222 COVID-19 vaccine.

J is TRBJ2-3 and V is TRBV27, with no clear D. From germline, CDR1 is MNHEY and CDR2 SMNVEV (reference sequence). V lost 5 bases and J lost 1, with 10 bases in between. The CDR3 sequence is 14 residues long. The CDR3 sequence is CASSPFLGTDTQYF. Written as DNA, the CDR3 is TGTGCCAGCAGTCCCTTTCTGGGCACAGATACGCAGTATTTT.

This clone appeared a few times. The chain links TRBV27 to TRBJ1-2; D uncertain. The CDR3 has 15 residues. Germline CDR1 reads MNHEY; CDR2 reads SMNVEV (reference sequence). Between the trimmed V and J ends, which lost 4 bases and 0 bases, there was a span of 12 bases. The CDR3 bases are TGTGCCAGCAGTTCAACTAAACCAGCTAACTATGGCTACACCTTC. Its protein is CASSSTKPANYGYTF.

The V gene is TRBV19, the J gene TRBJ2-1, with D possibly TRBD1 on 6 matching bases. The V gene's germline CDR1 is LNHDA and CDR2 SQIVND (reference sequence). V was cut by 3 bases and J by 6 bases, with 15 bases left in between. The CDR3 has 15 residues. The CDR3 coding sequence is TGTGCCAGTAGTATTTTACAGGGAGTTATCAATGAGCAGTTCTTC. Its protein product is CASSILQGVINEQFF.

In its sample, this clone was seen once. V gene TRBV11-2 combines with J gene TRBJ2-1; D may match TRBD1 or TRBD2 (5 bases each). Germline V gives CDR1 SGHAT, CDR2 FQNNGV. Trimming stripped 6 bases from V and 8 bases from J, with 17 bases between. The CDR3 has 14 amino acids. CDR3 region: CASSPNFGTYEQFF. CDR3 bases: TGTGCCAGCAGTCCTAATTTTGGGACGTATGAGCAGTTCTTC.

This clone is a singleton in its sample. This chain links TRBV7-9 with TRBJ2-1; no firm D call. V was trimmed by 5 bases and J by 4 bases, leaving 12 bases between them. This CDR3 has 14 amino acids. Germline V lookup: CDR1 SEHNR, CDR2 FQNEAQ (reference sequence). The CDR3 nucleotides read TGTGCCAGCAGCCTCCTAGGAATGTACAATGAGCAGTTCTTC. This encodes CASSLLGMYNEQFF.

The chain couples TRBV10-3 to TRBJ2-3; TRBD1 matches at 9 bases. Germline V gene sequence: CDR1 ENHRY, CDR2 SYGVKD. This CDR3 comprises 16 residues. The V gene end was trimmed by 5 bases and the J gene end by 3 bases; junction bases not matched to a gene: 9. CDR3 nucleotides: TGTGCCATCAGTCCGGGACAGGGAGGTCAGACAGATACGCAGTATTTT. Its translation: CAISPGQGGQTDTQYF.

The V gene is TRBV28, the J gene TRBJ1-6; the D is unclear. The CDR3 totals 14 residues. Trimming cost V 3 bases and J 7 bases, with 10 bases left between them. Germline V gene sequence: CDR1 MDHEN, CDR2 SYDVKM. The CDR3 sequence: CASSLPLQNSPLHF. CDR3 DNA: TGTGCCAGCAGTTTGCCCCTCCAGAATTCACCCCTCCACTTT.

The V gene is TRBV11-1, the J gene TRBJ2-1, with 8 positions matching TRBD1. Germline loops: CDR1 SGHAT, CDR2 FQDESV (reference sequence). CDR3 length equals 15 residues. The junction had 3 bases not matched to a gene; V was cut back by 4 bases and J by 1 base. The CDR3 DNA reads TGTGCCAGCAGCTCAGGACAGGGATCCTACAATGAGCAGTTCTTC. Translated, it gives CASSSGQGSYNEQFF.

V is TRBV28 and J is TRBJ2-2; tentatively, D is TRBD2 (6 bases). Germline CDR1 is MDHEN and CDR2 is SYDVKM. CDR3 length: 16 residues. Trimming took 2 bases from V and 5 from J, leaving 15 bases between them. In nucleotides, the CDR3 is TGTGCCAGCAGTTTAGTTACGGGGGTATATACCGGGGAGCTGTTTTTT. It translates to CASSLVTGVYTGELFF.

The rearrangement joins TRBV2 to TRBJ2-1; unclear D gene. Between the trimmed V and J ends, which lost 8 bases and 0 bases, there was a span of 8 bases. Germline V lookup: CDR1 SNHLY, CDR2 FYNNEI. There are 13 residues in the CDR3. The CDR3 DNA reads TGTGCCAGCTCGGAGAGCTCCTACAATGAGCAGTTCTTC. It codes for CASSESSYNEQFF.

This chain links TRBV5-1 with TRBJ1-1; D perhaps matches TRBD1 (6 bases). The CDR3 length is 18 residues. Germline V gene lookup returns CDR1 SGHRS and CDR2 YFSETQ. V was pared by 1 base and J by 5 bases, with 24 bases between. The CDR3 nucleotides are TGCGCCAGCAGCTTGAGGGGCGAGGGGGAAGGACGTGGGACTGAAGCTTTCTTT. Translating gives CASSLRGEGEGRGTEAFF. The full variable domain, with the rest looked up from reference TRBV5-1 and TRBJ1-1, is KAGVTQTPRYLIKTRGQQVTLSCSPISGHRSVSWYQQTPGQGLQFLFEYFSETQRNKGNFPGRFSGRQFSNSRSEMNVSTLELGDSALYLCASSLRGEGEGRGTEAFFGQGTRLTVV.

The genes are TRBV7-3 and TRBJ2-1; 8 bases are shared with TRBD1. Germline V gene data show CDR1 as SGHTA and CDR2 as FQGTGA. With V trimmed by 2 bases and J by 16 bases, 7 bases remained unmatched. The CDR3 contains 12 residues. The CDR3 reads CASSLLGDRKFF. CDR3 sequence (DNA): TGTGCCAGCAGCTTATTGGGGGACAGGAAATTCTTC.

This chain connects TRBV6-1 to TRBJ1-2; D unclear. Per germline, CDR1 MNHNS and CDR2 SASEGT. The CDR3 spans 14 residues. V lost 2 bases, J lost 2 bases, and 9 bases lay in between. The CDR3, as DNA: TGTGCCAGCAGTGAACCTGACGGGAACTATGGCTACACCTTC. Protein product: CASSEPDGNYGYTF.

This clone was picked up one time. The chain recombines TRBV30 with TRBJ1-1; 10 bases are a match to TRBD1. The CDR3 is 17 residues long. Germline V lookup: CDR1 GTSNPN, CDR2 SVGIG (reference sequence). Losses at the gene ends were 7 bases for V and 2 bases for J; bases not matched to a gene: 16. CDR3 nucleotides: TGTGCCTCACTCGGGACAGGGGCGACGAAACACAACACTGAAGCTTTCTTT. Protein sequence: CASLGTGATKHNTEAFF.

The chain uses TRBV6-2 or TRBV6-3 and TRBJ2-5; D may correspond to TRBD1 or TRBD2 (6 bases each). The germline V gene encodes CDR1 MNHEY and CDR2 SVGEGT. V was cut by 6 bases and J by 5 bases, with 22 bases left in between. This CDR3 region has 16 residues. The CDR3 loop is CASSPLRGVGGETQYF. CDR3 in DNA: TGTGCCAGCAGCCCCCTTAGGGGGGTTGGTGGGGAGACCCAGTACTTC.

This rearrangement joins TRBV7-2 to TRBJ2-5; 11 nucleotides line up with TRBD2. The CDR3 loop spans 17 amino acids. The germline CDR1 and CDR2 sequences are SGHTA and FQGNSA. Unmatched junction bases numbered 15, after V lost 7 bases and J lost 5 bases. CDR3 DNA sequence: TGTGCCAGCACCGCCAGGGGTAGCGGGGGGGCCCTGGAGACCCAGTACTTC. It specifies CASTARGSGGALETQYF.

This clone came up once. V usage is TRBV19 and J usage is TRBJ2-3, with TRBD1 matching 8 bases. This CDR3 has 15 residues. Germline-derived CDR1 and CDR2 are LNHDA and SQIVND (reference sequence). V lost 3 bases and J lost 2; bases outside the gene matches: 4. The CDR3 reads CASSMLQGATDTQYF. CDR3 bases: TGTGCCAGTAGTATGCTCCAGGGGGCCACAGATACGCAGTATTTT. Looking up the rest from reference TRBV19 and TRBJ2-3 gives the full variable domain: DGGITQSPKYLFRKEGQNVTLSCEQNLNHDAMYWYRQDPGQGLRLIYYSQIVNDFQKGDIAEGYSVSREKKESFPLTVTSAQKNPTAFYLCASSMLQGATDTQYFGPGTRLTVL.

This chain uses TRBV2 with TRBJ2-7; 9 nucleotides match TRBD1. CDR3 size: 14 residues. V was pared by 4 bases and J by 6 bases, with 7 bases of the junction left unmatched. Germline CDR1 and CDR2: SNHLY and FYNNEI. Here the CDR3 reads CASSVLQGALEQYF. The CDR3 DNA reads as TGTGCCAGCAGTGTCTTACAGGGGGCCCTCGAGCAGTACTTC.

The chain couples TRBV15 to TRBJ1-1; D is uncertain. The CDR3 is 13 residues long. Germline V CDR1 and CDR2: LNHNV, YYDKDF (reference sequence). V lost 0 bases and J lost 6, with 8 bases in between. The CDR3: CATSREIRAEAFF. The CDR3 DNA sequence: TGTGCCACCAGCAGAGAAATCCGGGCTGAAGCTTTCTTT.

The chain is built from TRBV4-1 and TRBJ1-6; no clear D gene. Germline CDR1 is MGHRA and CDR2 is YSYEKL. This CDR3 contains 13 residues. V gave up 0 bases and J gave up 14 bases, with 11 bases separating them. The CDR3 DNA reads TGCGCCAGCAGCCAAGATCGGCGGTCCGCCCTCCACTTT. This gives the protein CASSQDRRSALHF.

The chain recombines TRBV20-1 with TRBJ2-1; no clear D. Germline V gene lookup returns CDR1 DFQATT and CDR2 SNEGSKA (reference sequence). The V end was cut by 5 bases, the J end by 8 bases, with 10 bases between. CDR3 length: 11 residues. The CDR3 DNA is TGCAGTGCTGTCGGGCTCTATGAGCAGTTCTTC. Translating it yields CSAVGLYEQFF.

The gene calls are TRBV5-1 and TRBJ2-1; D is unresolved. The CDR3 contains 16 residues. CDR1 is SGHRS, CDR2 YFSETQ, per germline. Trimming removed 4 bases at V and 2 bases at J, with 16 bases between. The CDR3 DNA reads as TGCGCCAGCAGCGGCGATGCGTCATTCGCCTACAATGAGCAGTTCTTC. Its translation is CASSGDASFAYNEQFF. The complete variable domain, with remaining parts taken from reference TRBV5-1 and TRBJ2-1, reads KAGVTQTPRYLIKTRGQQVTLSCSPISGHRSVSWYQQTPGQGLQFLFEYFSETQRNKGNFPGRFSGRQFSNSRSEMNVSTLELGDSALYLCASSGDASFAYNEQFFGPGTRLTVL.

The chain has TRBV6-1 and TRBJ2-7, with 7 bases that match TRBD2. There are 16 residues in the CDR3. The ends lost 0 bases at V and 3 bases at J; junction bases unmatched: 8. Germline V gene lookup returns CDR1 MNHNS and CDR2 SASEGT. The DNA of the CDR3 is TGTGCCAGCAGTGAAGCCCTGGGACTACGCCTCTACGAGCAGTACTTC. Amino acid sequence: CASSEALGLRLYEQYF.

This sequence joins TRBV3-1 (or the pseudogene TRBV3-2) and TRBJ1-2; 9 positions agree with TRBD1. Germline assignment: CDR1 LGHDT and CDR2 YNNKEL (reference sequence). CDR3 length: 13 residues. Unmatched junction bases numbered 7, after V lost 3 bases and J lost 11 bases. This CDR3 reads CASSHGDRDPYTF. CDR3 DNA: TGTGCCAGCAGCCACGGGGACAGGGATCCTTACACCTTC.

The DNA of the CDR3 is TGTGCCAGCAGCCAAGTGGGGATAAGGGGGGGGCATAAGACCCAGTACTTC. Translation: CASSQVGIRGGHKTQYF. This chain links TRBV4-2 with TRBJ2-5; D may be TRBD2 (7 bases). The CDR3 sequence is 17 residues long. Trimming took 1 base from V and 6 from J, leaving 21 bases between them. The germline V gene has CDR1 LGHNA and CDR2 YNFKEQ.